A single sample is the source of the 4 T cell receptor beta chains below, sequenced in a study of blood T cell repertoires in COVID-19. Only in-frame clones appear in the TCRdb table, and some are missing; sequencing was by immunoSEQ multiplex PCR. Among some 220,000 clones listed, nearly 95% were seen once. Sequencing was carried out using peripheral blood. All receptors derive from a man between 25 and 39 years old with COVID-19, enrolled during active disease.

Regarding this clone: In the same sample, other DNA sequences code for this CDR3. V is TRBV5-6 and J is TRBJ1-2; 7 positions match TRBD1. The CDR3 totals 12 residues. Trimming at V came to 3 bases and at J to 4 bases, leaving 0 bases not matched to a gene. The germline CDR1 and CDR2 sequences are SGHDT and YYEEEE. As DNA, the CDR3 is TGTGCCAGCAGCTCAGGGGGCTATGGCTACACCTTC. Residues: CASSSGGYGYTF.

The rearrangement joins TRBV10-3 to TRBJ2-1, with TRBD1 matching over 9 bases. CDR1 and CDR2 (germline): ENHRY, SYGVKD. The trim removed 3 bases at V and 2 bases at J, leaving 2 bases unmatched. The CDR3 runs 15 residues. CDR3 nucleotides: TGTGCCATCAGTGAAGGGACAGGGACCTACAATGAGCAGTTCTTC. Amino acid sequence: CAISEGTGTYNEQFF.

J is TRBJ2-2 and V is TRBV6-5; a possible D gene is TRBD2 (6 bases). The germline V and J ends were trimmed by 6 bases and 7 bases, with 15 bases remaining between them. Germline assignment: CDR1 MNHEY and CDR2 SVGAGI. This CDR3 has 14 amino acids. DNA for the CDR3: TGTGCCAGCAGCAGTTCCGGGGGTGTCGGGGAGCTGTTTTTT. Translated, it gives CASSSSGGVGELFF.

The J gene is TRBJ2-7, the V gene TRBV6-2 or TRBV6-3; 7 bases agree with TRBD1. Germline CDR1 reads MNHEY; CDR2 reads SVGEGT. V lost 6 bases and J lost 4; bases outside the gene matches: 12. This CDR3 is 15 amino acids long. The CDR3 here is CASSPGVTGLYEQYF. CDR3 in DNA: TGTGCCAGCAGCCCCGGCGTGACAGGGTTATACGAGCAGTACTTC.